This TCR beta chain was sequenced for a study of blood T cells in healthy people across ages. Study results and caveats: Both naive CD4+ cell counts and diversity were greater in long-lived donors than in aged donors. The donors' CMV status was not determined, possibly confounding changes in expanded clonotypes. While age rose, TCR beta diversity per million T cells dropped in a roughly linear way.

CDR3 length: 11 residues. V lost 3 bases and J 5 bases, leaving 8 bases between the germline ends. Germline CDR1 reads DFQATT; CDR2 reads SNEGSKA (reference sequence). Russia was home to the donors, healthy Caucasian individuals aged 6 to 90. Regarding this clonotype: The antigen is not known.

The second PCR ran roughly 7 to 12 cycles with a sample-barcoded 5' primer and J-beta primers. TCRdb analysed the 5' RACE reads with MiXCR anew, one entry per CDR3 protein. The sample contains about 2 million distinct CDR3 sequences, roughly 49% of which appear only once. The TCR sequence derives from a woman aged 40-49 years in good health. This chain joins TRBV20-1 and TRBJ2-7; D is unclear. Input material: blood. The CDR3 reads CSASFMNEQYF. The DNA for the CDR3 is TGCAGTGCTAGTTTCATGAACGAGCAGTACTTC.